This record looks at one T cell receptor beta chain sequence and its context. Original methodology: Reference gene primer amplification gave estimated nucleated cell counts. Clones were sequenced by immunoSEQ multiplex PCR, and TCRdb holds only the in-frame ones, with some missing. Clonal size and the V and J genes are those of that table, whereas D and trimming came from the DNA. In the table there are about 180,000 clones, 80% to 90% of which are singletons. The data stem from a study of blood T cell repertoires in COVID-19. Looking at the study overall: COVID-19 samples collected from the United States, Italy and Spain covered acute and convalescent phases. The cDNA or gDNA used as material had been derived from T cells, B-cell-depleted T cells, or PBMCs.

The ends lost 5 bases at V and 6 bases at J; junction bases unmatched: 12. The CDR3 consists of 16 residues. Germline CDR1 and CDR2: SGHAT and FQNNGV. The J gene is TRBJ2-3, the V gene TRBV11-2; 9 positions match TRBD2. The sequenced sample was peripheral blood. This clonotype was obtained from a human donor with active or convalescent COVID-19. The donor label of this sample is uncertain. The CDR3 here is CASSVAGGRNKDTQYF. DNA for the CDR3: TGTGCCAGCAGCGTGGCGGGGGGGCGGAACAAGGATACGCAGTATTTT. Combining the CDR3 with reference TRBV11-2 and TRBJ2-3 gives the whole variable domain EAGVAQSPRYKIIEKRQSVAFWCNPISGHATLYWYQQILGQGPKLLIQFQNNGVVDDSQLPKDRFSAERLKGVDSTLKIQPAKLEDSAVYLCASSVAGGRNKDTQYFGPGTRLTVL.